The next 27 T cell receptor beta chains were all read from a single sample in a study of graft-versus-host responses after intestinal transplantation. The table came from immunoSEQ multiplex PCR; TCRdb's copy has only in-frame clones and leaves some out. The top ten clones hold 7.6% of a sample with under 8,500 clones, roughly 85% of them seen once. Lamina propria and intraepithelial lymphocytes were released by processing graft tissue. This material consisted of ileum tissue, taken 300 to 320 days after intestinal transplant. The receptor set was obtained from a human patient who received an intestinal transplant, so some T cells may come from the graft donor.

The chain couples TRBV10-2 to TRBJ2-5; D unresolved. This CDR3 has 14 amino acids. Germline CDR1 is WSHSY and CDR2 is SAAADI. V shed 2 bases and J shed 1 base, with 8 bases lying between them. CDR3 residues: CASSENAFQETQYF. The CDR3 nucleotides are TGCGCCAGCAGTGAGAATGCCTTCCAAGAGACCCAGTACTTC.

The rearrangement joins TRBV25-1 to TRBJ2-7; D possibly uses TRBD1 or TRBD2 (5 bases each). Germline V gene sequence: CDR1 MGHDK, CDR2 SYGVNS. V lost 1 base and J lost 0, with 7 bases in between. CDR3 size: 14 residues. The CDR3: CASSESGGSYEQYF. CDR3 in DNA: TGTGCCAGCAGTGAATCTGGGGGCTCCTACGAGCAGTACTTC.

The chain is built from TRBV7-6 and TRBJ2-7; D is possibly TRBD1 or TRBD2 (5 bases each). The V gene lost 11 bases and the J gene lost 3 bases, with 26 bases spanning the gap. This CDR3 region has 16 residues. The germline gives CDR1 SGHVS, CDR2 FNYEAQ. CDR3 DNA sequence: TGTGCCCCAAAAAAAATTACCGGGACGTCGGACTACGAGCAGTACTTC. This gives the protein CAPKKITGTSDYEQYF.

The chain is built from TRBV7-9 and TRBJ2-1; 12 bases are shared with TRBD2. This CDR3 has 18 residues. Looked up from germline, CDR1 is SEHNR and CDR2 is FQNEAQ (reference sequence). The J segment lost 8 bases and the V segment lost 6 bases, leaving 17 bases of the junction unmatched. CDR3 amino acids: CASSLRLAGVPLGDEQFF. CDR3 sequence (DNA): TGTGCCAGCAGTTTAAGACTAGCGGGGGTCCCTTTAGGTGATGAGCAGTTCTTC.

The V and J genes are TRBV28 and TRBJ1-5, with unresolved D. Per germline, CDR1 MDHEN and CDR2 SYDVKM. The ends were cut back, 4 bases at V and 2 bases at J, with 15 bases in the middle. The CDR3 is 16 amino acids. This chain's CDR3 is CASSSLVGFGNQPQHF. CDR3 bases: TGTGCCAGCAGTTCACTCGTGGGGTTCGGCAATCAGCCCCAGCATTTT.

The V call is TRBV6-5, the J call TRBJ1-6, with D possibly being TRBD1 (5 bases). V was cut by 8 bases and J by 13 bases, with 15 bases left in between. CDR1 and CDR2 (germline): MNHEY, SVGAGI. The CDR3 extends over 12 amino acids. The CDR3: CASAWDAGPLHF. For the CDR3, the DNA is TGTGCCAGCGCCTGGGACGCTGGCCCCCTCCACTTT.

V gene TRBV5-6 combines with J gene TRBJ1-4; 10 bases line up with TRBD1. From germline, CDR1 is SGHDT and CDR2 YYEEEE. Germline trimming cut 4 bases from V and 5 bases from J; bases unmatched to any gene: 5. CDR3 length equals 15 residues. The CDR3 bases are TGTGCCAGCAGCCTGCTGGGACAGGGGAATGAAAAACTGTTTTTT. Translating gives CASSLLGQGNEKLFF.

The chain uses TRBV4-1 and TRBJ2-3; 11 bases map to TRBD2. The CDR3 is made up of 18 amino acids. V lost 1 base to trimming and J lost 5 bases; unmatched junction nucleotides: 11. Germline CDR1 MGHRA, CDR2 YSYEKL. CDR3 coding DNA: TGCGCCAGCAGCCAAGTGCGGCTAGCGGGGGGCTGGGAAGATACGCAGTATTTT. As protein: CASSQVRLAGGWEDTQYF.

The genes are TRBV7-6 and TRBJ2-1, with TRBD1 identical over 10 bases. The trim removed 5 bases at V and 5 bases at J, leaving 9 bases unmatched. The CDR3 spans 16 residues. The germline V gene has CDR1 SGHVS and CDR2 FNYEAQ. The CDR3, as DNA: TGTGCCAGCAGCACACCGGGGACAGGGGTTGACAATGAGCAGTTCTTC. Protein: CASSTPGTGVDNEQFF.

This sequence joins TRBV19 and TRBJ2-3; no reliable D call. The V end lost 3 bases, the J end lost 7 bases, and 14 bases lay between the germline ends. Germline lookup yields CDR1 LNHDA and CDR2 SQIVND (reference sequence). This CDR3 is built from 14 residues. The CDR3: CASSIVLDSNTQYF. In DNA, the CDR3 is TGTGCCAGTAGTATTGTTTTAGATTCCAATACGCAGTATTTT.

The chain uses TRBV11-3 and TRBJ2-7; D tentatively fits TRBD1 or TRBD2 (5 bases each). The V gene's germline CDR1 is SGHNT and CDR2 YENEEA. This CDR3 has 13 residues. The V end was cut by 1 base, the J end by 5 bases, with 9 bases between. The CDR3 region is CASSLGGGDEQYF. As DNA, the CDR3 is TGTGCCAGCAGCTTAGGTGGGGGAGACGAGCAGTACTTC.

With regard to this clone: This sample also contains other DNA sequences that code for the same CDR3. V is TRBV2 and J is TRBJ2-5, with D perhaps matching TRBD1 or TRBD2 (5 bases each). Trimming left V 1 base short and J 7 bases short, with 16 bases between. CDR3 length: 15 residues. Germline V gene lookup returns CDR1 SNHLY and CDR2 FYNNEI. In DNA form, the CDR3 reads TGTGCCAGCAGTGAAGGTGGGACCCGGAGCGGGACCCAGTACTTC. Residues: CASSEGGTRSGTQYF.

This chain joins TRBV21-1 and TRBJ2-5; the table assigns TRBD1, which was not confirmed against the DNA. TRBV21-1 counts as a pseudogene. CDR3 size: 17 residues. This CDR3 is CASSTKKGKTGQETQYF. CDR3 DNA sequence: TGTGCCAGCAGCACAAAAAAGGGGAAGACAGGGCAAGAGACCCAGTACTTC.

The chain couples TRBV11-2 to TRBJ2-2, with 12 bases matching TRBD2. V was pared by 5 bases and J by 4 bases, with 8 bases of the junction left unmatched. Germline values: CDR1 SGHAT, CDR2 FQNNGV. CDR3 length equals 17 residues. CDR3 residues: CASSAQTSGGITGELFF. As DNA, the CDR3 is TGTGCCAGCAGCGCCCAGACTAGCGGGGGCATCACCGGGGAGCTGTTTTTT. The complete variable domain, with remaining parts taken from reference TRBV11-2 and TRBJ2-2, reads EAGVAQSPRYKIIEKRQSVAFWCNPISGHATLYWYQQILGQGPKLLIQFQNNGVVDDSQLPKDRFSAERLKGVDSTLKIQPAKLEDSAVYLCASSAQTSGGITGELFFGEGSRLTVL.

This rearrangement joins TRBV29-1 to TRBJ2-3; TRBD1 matches at 7 bases. This CDR3 is 13 amino acids long. The V segment lost 4 bases and the J segment 4 bases; nucleotides outside the gene matches: 5. CDR1 and CDR2 from the germline V gene are SQVTM and ANQGSEA. The CDR3 spells CSVVRQGPDTQYF. The CDR3 DNA reads as TGCAGCGTTGTACGACAGGGCCCAGATACGCAGTATTTT.

The V gene is TRBV4-1, the J gene TRBJ2-1; TRBD1 aligns across 9 bases. The germline V gene has CDR1 MGHRA and CDR2 YSYEKL. CDR3 length: 18 amino acids. After removal of 2 bases from V and 7 bases from J, the junction contained 15 bases not matched to a gene. CDR3 DNA: TGCGCCAGCAGCCAATACTTTGAGGGGGACAGGGTGGGGAATGAGCAGTTCTTC. It codes for CASSQYFEGDRVGNEQFF.

V gene TRBV10-3 combines with J gene TRBJ1-2; 8 nucleotides agree with TRBD1. Germline CDR1 ENHRY, CDR2 SYGVKD. The CDR3 consists of 13 residues. V dropped 7 bases and J dropped 3; count of bases not matched to a gene: 4. CDR3 DNA: TGTGCCATCACTAAGGACAGGGACTATGGCTACACCTTC. This codes for CAITKDRDYGYTF.

The rearrangement joins TRBV6-5 to TRBJ2-3; D is ambiguous. CDR1 and CDR2 from the germline V gene are MNHEY and SVGAGI. V lost 0 bases and J 0 bases, leaving 4 bases between the germline ends. The CDR3 covers 14 residues. The CDR3: CASSYSTSTDTQYF. CDR3 nucleotides: TGTGCCAGCAGTTACTCGACTAGCACAGATACGCAGTATTTT.

The chain joins TRBV21-1 to TRBJ1-5; the D call TRBD1 from the table was never checked on the DNA. TRBV21-1 is noted as a pseudogene. The CDR3 loop spans 12 amino acids. The DNA for the CDR3 is TGTGCCCGCGGACAGGGGAATCAGCCCCAGCATTTT. Its protein is CARGQGNQPQHF.

V and J are TRBV6-5 and TRBJ2-7; D unresolved. This CDR3 has 15 amino acids. Germline CDR1 and CDR2: MNHEY and SVGAGI. Trimming stripped 3 bases from V and 6 bases from J, with 18 bases between. For the CDR3, the DNA is TGTGCCAGCAGTTATAAAAGGGCCTCAAAAACCGAGCAGTACTTC. It specifies CASSYKRASKTEQYF.

V usage is TRBV9 and J usage is TRBJ1-4; 7 nucleotides agree with TRBD1. V was clipped by 3 bases and J by 7 bases; unmatched bases: 6. The CDR3 consists of 14 residues. Germline assignment: CDR1 SGDLS and CDR2 YYNGEE. Written as DNA, the CDR3 is TGTGCCAGCAGCGGCGGGACAGAGGGTGAAAAACTGTTTTTT. Translation gives CASSGGTEGEKLFF.

CDR3 sequence reads: CASSQVTRKETQYF. CDR3 coding DNA: TGTGCCAGCAGCCAAGTGACTCGTAAAGAGACCCAGTACTTC. The chain combines TRBV14 with TRBJ2-5; D gene uncertain. In germline, CDR1 is SGHDN, CDR2 FVKESK. Trimming cost V 1 base and J 3 bases, with 9 bases left between them. This CDR3 spans 14 amino acids.

This clone appeared a few times. The chain uses TRBV5-1 and TRBJ1-5; 9 nucleotides line up with TRBD1. CDR3 size: 14 residues. Germline V lookup: CDR1 SGHRS, CDR2 YFSETQ. The V gene end was trimmed by 2 bases and the J gene end by 6 bases; junction bases not matched to a gene: 3. CDR3 amino acids: CASSFGTGSQPQHF. Here the CDR3 DNA reads TGCGCCAGCAGCTTCGGGACAGGGAGTCAGCCCCAGCATTTT.

The chain has TRBV7-9 and TRBJ1-2, with D possibly matching TRBD1 (6 bases). In germline, CDR1 is SEHNR, CDR2 FQNEAQ (reference sequence). CDR3 length equals 14 residues. V was trimmed by 4 bases and J by 2 bases, leaving 11 bases between them. The chain's CDR3 is CASSSTGTNYGYTF. CDR3 nucleotide sequence: TGTGCCAGCAGCTCTACCGGGACAAACTATGGCTACACCTTC.

The V and J genes are TRBV19 and TRBJ1-2; D is ambiguous. Germline V gene sequence: CDR1 LNHDA, CDR2 SQIVND (reference sequence). The CDR3 contains 14 residues. The V end lost 5 bases, the J end lost 8 bases, and 18 bases lay between the germline ends. DNA for the CDR3: TGTGCCAGTAGTGCCCCACTTCCGGGAAACGGCTACACCTTC. Translation gives CASSAPLPGNGYTF.

The rearrangement links TRBV28 to TRBJ2-5; 9 nucleotides line up with TRBD1. The CDR3 sequence is 17 residues long. Per the germline V gene, CDR1 is MDHEN and CDR2 is SYDVKM. V shed 5 bases, J shed 5 bases, and the junction held 15 bases outside the gene matches. CDR3 region: CASSTYRGLEEGETQYF. The CDR3 coding sequence is TGTGCCAGCAGTACCTACAGGGGGCTGGAGGAGGGGGAGACCCAGTACTTC.

CDR3 protein: CARSLASSGSSYNEQFF. CDR3 sequence (DNA): TGTGCCAGAAGCTTGGCGTCCAGCGGGAGCTCCTACAATGAGCAGTTCTTC. The chain links TRBV5-3 to TRBJ2-1; TRBD2 aligns across 8 bases. TRBV5-3 is designated an ORF whose function remains uncertain. Trimming cost V 0 bases and J 0 bases; bases outside gene matches: 5. The CDR3 runs 17 residues.